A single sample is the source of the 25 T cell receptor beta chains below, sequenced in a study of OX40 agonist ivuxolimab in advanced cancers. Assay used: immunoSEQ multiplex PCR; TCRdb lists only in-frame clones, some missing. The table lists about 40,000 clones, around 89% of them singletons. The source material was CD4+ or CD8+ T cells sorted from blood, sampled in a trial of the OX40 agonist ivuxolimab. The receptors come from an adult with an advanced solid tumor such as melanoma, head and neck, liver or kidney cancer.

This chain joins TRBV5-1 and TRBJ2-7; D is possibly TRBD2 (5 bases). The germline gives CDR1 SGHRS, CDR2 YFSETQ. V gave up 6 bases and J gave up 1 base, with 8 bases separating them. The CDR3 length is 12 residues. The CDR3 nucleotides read TGCGCCAGCACTGGCGGGTCCTACGAGCAGTACTTC. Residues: CASTGGSYEQYF.

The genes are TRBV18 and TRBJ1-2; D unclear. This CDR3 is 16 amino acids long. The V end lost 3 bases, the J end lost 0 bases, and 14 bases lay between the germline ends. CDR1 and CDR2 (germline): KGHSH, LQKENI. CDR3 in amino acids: CASSPTSRGSNYGYTF. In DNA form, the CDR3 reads TGTGCCAGCTCACCTACCAGTAGAGGTTCTAACTATGGCTACACCTTC.

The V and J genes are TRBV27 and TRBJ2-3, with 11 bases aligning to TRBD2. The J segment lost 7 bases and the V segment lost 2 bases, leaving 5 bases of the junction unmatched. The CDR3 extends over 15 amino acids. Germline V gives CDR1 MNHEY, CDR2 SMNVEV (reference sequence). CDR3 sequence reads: CASSLGSSGRNTQYF. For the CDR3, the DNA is TGTGCCAGCAGTTTAGGGTCTAGCGGGAGGAATACGCAGTATTTT.

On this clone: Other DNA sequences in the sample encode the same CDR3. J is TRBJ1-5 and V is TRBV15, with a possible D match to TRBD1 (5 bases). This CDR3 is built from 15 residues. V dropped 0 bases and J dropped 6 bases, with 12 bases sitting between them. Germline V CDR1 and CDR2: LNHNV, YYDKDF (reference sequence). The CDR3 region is CATSRDRGVGQPQHF. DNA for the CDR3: TGTGCCACCAGCAGAGATCGGGGGGTGGGTCAGCCCCAGCATTTT.

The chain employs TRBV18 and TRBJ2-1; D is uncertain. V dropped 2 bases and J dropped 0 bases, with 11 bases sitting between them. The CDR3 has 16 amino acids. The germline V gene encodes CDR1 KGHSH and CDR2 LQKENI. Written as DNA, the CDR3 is TGTGCCAGCTCACCAGATCGCCGGGTCTCCTACAATGAGCAGTTCTTC. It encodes CASSPDRRVSYNEQFF.

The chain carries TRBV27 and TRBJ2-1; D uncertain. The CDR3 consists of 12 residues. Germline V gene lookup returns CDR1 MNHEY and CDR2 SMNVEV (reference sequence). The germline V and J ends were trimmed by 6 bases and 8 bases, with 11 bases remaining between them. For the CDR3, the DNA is TGTGCCAGCAGCCCGGCGGCCGATGAGCAGTTCTTC. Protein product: CASSPAADEQFF.

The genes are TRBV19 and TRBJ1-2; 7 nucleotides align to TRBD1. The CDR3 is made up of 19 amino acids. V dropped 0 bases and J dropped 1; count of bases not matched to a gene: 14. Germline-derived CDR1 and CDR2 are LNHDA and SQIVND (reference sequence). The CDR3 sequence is CASSIDATTGKFFNYGYTF. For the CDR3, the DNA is TGTGCCAGTAGTATAGATGCTACGACAGGGAAATTTTTTAACTATGGCTACACCTTC. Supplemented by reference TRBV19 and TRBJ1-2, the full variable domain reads DGGITQSPKYLFRKEGQNVTLSCEQNLNHDAMYWYRQDPGQGLRLIYYSQIVNDFQKGDIAEGYSVSREKKESFPLTVTSAQKNPTAFYLCASSIDATTGKFFNYGYTFGSGTRLTVV.

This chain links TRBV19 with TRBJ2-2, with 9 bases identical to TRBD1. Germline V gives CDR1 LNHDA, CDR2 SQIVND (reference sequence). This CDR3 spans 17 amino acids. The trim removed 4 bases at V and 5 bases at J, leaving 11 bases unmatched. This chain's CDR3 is CASSKDRGPWKTGELFF. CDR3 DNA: TGTGCCAGTAGTAAGGACAGGGGACCATGGAAAACCGGGGAGCTGTTTTTT.

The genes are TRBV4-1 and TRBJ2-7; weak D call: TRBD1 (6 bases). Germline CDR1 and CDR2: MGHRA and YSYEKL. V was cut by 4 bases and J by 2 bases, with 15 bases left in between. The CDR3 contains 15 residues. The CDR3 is CASSPGGRGAYEQYF. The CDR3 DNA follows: TGCGCCAGCAGCCCCGGCGGCAGGGGAGCCTACGAGCAGTACTTC.

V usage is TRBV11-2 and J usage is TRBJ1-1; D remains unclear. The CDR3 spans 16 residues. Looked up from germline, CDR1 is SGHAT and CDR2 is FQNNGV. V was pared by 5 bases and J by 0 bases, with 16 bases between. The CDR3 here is CASSPPIPTLNTEAFF. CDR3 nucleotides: TGTGCCAGCAGCCCCCCAATTCCTACCCTGAACACTGAAGCTTTCTTT.

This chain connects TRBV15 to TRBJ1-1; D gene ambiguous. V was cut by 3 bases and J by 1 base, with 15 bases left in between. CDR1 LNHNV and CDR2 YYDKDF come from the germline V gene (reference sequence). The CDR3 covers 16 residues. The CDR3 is CATSSLESIRNTEAFF. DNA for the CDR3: TGTGCCACCAGCAGCTTAGAGTCGATCCGGAACACTGAAGCTTTCTTT.

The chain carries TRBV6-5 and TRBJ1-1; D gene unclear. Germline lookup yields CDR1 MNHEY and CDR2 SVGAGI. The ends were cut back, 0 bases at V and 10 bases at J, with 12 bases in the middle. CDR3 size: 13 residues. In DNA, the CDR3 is TGTGCCAGCAGTTACTCTCACGCTGTGGGAGCTTTCTTT. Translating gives CASSYSHAVGAFF.

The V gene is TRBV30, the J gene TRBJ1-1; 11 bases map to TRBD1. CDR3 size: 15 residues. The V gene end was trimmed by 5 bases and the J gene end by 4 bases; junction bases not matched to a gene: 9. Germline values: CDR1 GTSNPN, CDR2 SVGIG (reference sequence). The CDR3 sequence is CAWDDHGTGGTEAFF. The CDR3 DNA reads TGTGCCTGGGACGACCATGGGACAGGGGGCACTGAAGCTTTCTTT.

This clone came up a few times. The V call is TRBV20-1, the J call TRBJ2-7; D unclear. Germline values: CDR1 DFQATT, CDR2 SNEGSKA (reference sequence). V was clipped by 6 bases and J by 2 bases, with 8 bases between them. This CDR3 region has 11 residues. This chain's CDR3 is CSATDAYEQYF. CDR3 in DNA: TGCAGTGCCACGGATGCCTACGAGCAGTACTTC.

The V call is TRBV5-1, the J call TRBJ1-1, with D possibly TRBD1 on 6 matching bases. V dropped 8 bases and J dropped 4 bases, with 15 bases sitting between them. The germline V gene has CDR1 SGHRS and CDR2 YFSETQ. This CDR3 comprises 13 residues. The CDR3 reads CASRAEGGTEAFF. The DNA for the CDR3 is TGCGCCAGTCGAGCTGAAGGGGGCACTGAAGCTTTCTTT.

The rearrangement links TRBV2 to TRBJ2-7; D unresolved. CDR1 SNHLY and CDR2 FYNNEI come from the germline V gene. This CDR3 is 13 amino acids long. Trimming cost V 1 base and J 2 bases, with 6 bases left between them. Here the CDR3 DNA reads TGTGCCAGCAGTGAAGGCAGTCCCTACGAGCAGTACTTC. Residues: CASSEGSPYEQYF.

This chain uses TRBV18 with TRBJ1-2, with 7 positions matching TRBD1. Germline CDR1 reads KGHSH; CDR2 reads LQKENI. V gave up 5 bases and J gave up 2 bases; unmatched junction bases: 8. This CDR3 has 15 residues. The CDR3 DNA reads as TGTGCCAGCTCAGAAGCGACAGGGATGAACTATGGCTACACCTTC. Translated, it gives CASSEATGMNYGYTF.

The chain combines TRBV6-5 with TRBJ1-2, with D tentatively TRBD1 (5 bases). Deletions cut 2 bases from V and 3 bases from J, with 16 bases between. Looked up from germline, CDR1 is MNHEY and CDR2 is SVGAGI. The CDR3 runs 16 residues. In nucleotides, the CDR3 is TGTGCCAGCAGTTACGGGAAGATCCGAGGGGACTATGGCTACACCTTC. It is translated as CASSYGKIRGDYGYTF.

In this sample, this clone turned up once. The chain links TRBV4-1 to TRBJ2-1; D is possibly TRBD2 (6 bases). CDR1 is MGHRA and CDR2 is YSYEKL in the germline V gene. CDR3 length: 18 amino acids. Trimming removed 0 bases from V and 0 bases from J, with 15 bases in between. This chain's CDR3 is CASSQDMEGRSSYNEQFF. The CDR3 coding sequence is TGCGCCAGCAGCCAAGATATGGAGGGTCGGAGCTCCTACAATGAGCAGTTCTTC.

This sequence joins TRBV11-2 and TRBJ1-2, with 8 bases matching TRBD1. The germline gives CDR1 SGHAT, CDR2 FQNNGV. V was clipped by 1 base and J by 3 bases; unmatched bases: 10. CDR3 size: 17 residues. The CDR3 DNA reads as TGTGCCAGCAGCTTAGTTTCAGGGGGCATTTCGGACTATGGCTACACCTTC. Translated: CASSLVSGGISDYGYTF. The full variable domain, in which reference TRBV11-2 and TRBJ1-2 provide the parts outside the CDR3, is EAGVAQSPRYKIIEKRQSVAFWCNPISGHATLYWYQQILGQGPKLLIQFQNNGVVDDSQLPKDRFSAERLKGVDSTLKIQPAKLEDSAVYLCASSLVSGGISDYGYTFGSGTRLTVV.

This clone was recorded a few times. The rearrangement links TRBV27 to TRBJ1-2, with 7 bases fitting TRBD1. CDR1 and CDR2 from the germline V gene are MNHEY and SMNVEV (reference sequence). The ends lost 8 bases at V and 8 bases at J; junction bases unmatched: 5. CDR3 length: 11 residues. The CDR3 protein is CASGQGGGYTF. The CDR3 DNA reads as TGTGCCAGCGGGCAGGGGGGGGGCTACACCTTC.

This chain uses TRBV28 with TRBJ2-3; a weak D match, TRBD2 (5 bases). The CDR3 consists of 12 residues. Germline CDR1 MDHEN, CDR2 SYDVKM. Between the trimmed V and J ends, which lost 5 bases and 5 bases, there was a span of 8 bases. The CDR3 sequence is CASSLAGDTQYF. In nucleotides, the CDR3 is TGTGCCAGCAGTCTTGCGGGAGATACGCAGTATTTT. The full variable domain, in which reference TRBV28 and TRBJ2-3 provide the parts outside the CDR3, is DVKVTQSSRYLVKRTGEKVFLECVQDMDHENMFWYRQDPGLGLRLIYFSYDVKMKEKGDIPEGYSVSREKKERFSLILESASTNQTSMYLCASSLAGDTQYFGPGTRLTVL.

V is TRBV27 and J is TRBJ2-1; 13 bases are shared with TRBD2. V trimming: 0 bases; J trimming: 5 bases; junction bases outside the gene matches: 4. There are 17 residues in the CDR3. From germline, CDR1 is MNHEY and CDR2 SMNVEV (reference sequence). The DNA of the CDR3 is TGTGCCAGCAGTTTATCCTCGGGGACTAGCGGGAACAATGAGCAGTTCTTC. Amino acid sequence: CASSLSSGTSGNNEQFF.

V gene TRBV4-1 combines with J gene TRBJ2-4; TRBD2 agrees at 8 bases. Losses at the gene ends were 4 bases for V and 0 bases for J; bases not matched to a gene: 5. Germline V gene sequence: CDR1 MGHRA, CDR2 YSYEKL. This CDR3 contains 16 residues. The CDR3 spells CASSLRLAQAKNIQYF. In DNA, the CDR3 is TGCGCCAGCAGCCTCCGACTAGCGCAAGCCAAAAACATTCAGTACTTC.

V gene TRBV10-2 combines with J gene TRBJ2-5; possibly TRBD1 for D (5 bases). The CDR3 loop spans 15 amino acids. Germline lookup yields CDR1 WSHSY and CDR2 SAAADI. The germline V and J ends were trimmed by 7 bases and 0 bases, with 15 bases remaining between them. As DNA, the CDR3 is TGCGCCAGCAAGGAACGAGACAGCGACCAAGAGACCCAGTACTTC. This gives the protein CASKERDSDQETQYF.